This T cell receptor beta chain was recorded in a study of T cells in Graves' hyperthyroidism and ophthalmopathy. Lactation, pregnancy, other autoimmune disease or uncontrolled infection led to exclusion of patients. Fresh 10 ml peripheral blood yielded PBMCs. In this sample, this clonotype turned up many times. Antigen specificity is unknown. The length of the CDR3 is 14 residues. From germline, CDR1 is SGHAT and CDR2 FQNNGV. V was pared by 4 bases and J by 5 bases, with 14 bases between. Whole-study results and caveats: Clonotypes that were expanded in thyroid above 0.001 mostly appeared in blood too. Before onset, by a median of around 6.1 months, the model predicted ophthalmopathy.

Amplified TCR beta CDR3 regions derived from RNA transcripts. Using the HTBI primer set, a first-round RT-PCR was run on the TCR CDR3. TCRdb re-called the multiplex PCR reads with MiXCR, one entry per CDR3 protein. This table holds more than 550,000 distinct CDR3 sequences, around a sixth found once. The chain joins TRBV11-2 to TRBJ2-5, with D tentatively TRBD2 (6 bases). Material for sequencing was blood. The receptor comes from a woman in her fifties or sixties with Graves' hyperthyroidism that later progressed to Graves' ophthalmopathy. Here the CDR3 reads CASSSFGGGETQYF. The CDR3 DNA follows: TGTGCCAGCAGCTCGTTCGGGGGTGGGGAGACCCAGTACTTC.